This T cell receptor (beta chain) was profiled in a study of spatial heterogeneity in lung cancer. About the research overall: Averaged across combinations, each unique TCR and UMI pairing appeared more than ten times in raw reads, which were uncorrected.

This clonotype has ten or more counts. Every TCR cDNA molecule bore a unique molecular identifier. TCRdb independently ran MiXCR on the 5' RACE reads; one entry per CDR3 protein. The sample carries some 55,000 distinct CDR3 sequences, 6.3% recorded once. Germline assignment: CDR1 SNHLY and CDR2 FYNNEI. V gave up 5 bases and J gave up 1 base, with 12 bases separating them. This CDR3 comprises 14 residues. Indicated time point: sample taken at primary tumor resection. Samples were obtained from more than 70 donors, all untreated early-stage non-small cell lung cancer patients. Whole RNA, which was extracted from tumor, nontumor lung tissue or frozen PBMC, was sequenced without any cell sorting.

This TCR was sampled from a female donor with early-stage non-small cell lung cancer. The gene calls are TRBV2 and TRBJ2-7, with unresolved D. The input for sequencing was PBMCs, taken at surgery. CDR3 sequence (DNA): TGTGCCAGCAGTTATAGGTGGCAATCCTACGAGCAGTACTTC. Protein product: CASSYRWQSYEQYF. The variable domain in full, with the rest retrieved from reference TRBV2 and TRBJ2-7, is EPEVTQTPSHQVTQMGQEVILRCVPISNHLYFYWYRQILGQKVEFLVSFYNNEISEKSEIFDDQFSVERPDGSNFTLKIRSTKLEDSAMYFCASSYRWQSYEQYFGPGTRLTVT.